This T cell receptor (beta chain) stems from a study of T cell responses to AZD1222 COVID-19 vaccine. V lost 7 bases and J 0 bases, leaving 15 bases between the germline ends. From germline, CDR1 is SNHLY and CDR2 FYNNEI. This CDR3 has 15 residues. The protocol was immunoSEQ multiplex PCR, while the TCRdb copy is restricted to in-frame clones and leaves out a portion. Here the sample spans 110,000 to 150,000 clones, about 89% being singletons. The specimen was peripheral blood, collected on day 0 of AZD1222 vaccination. The source is an adult in good health. The gene calls are TRBV2 and TRBJ1-1; D possibly corresponds to TRBD1 (5 bases). The CDR3 DNA is TGTGCCAGCAACGAAGAGGCGACAGTGAACACTGAAGCTTTCTTT. This sequence encodes CASNEEATVNTEAFF.